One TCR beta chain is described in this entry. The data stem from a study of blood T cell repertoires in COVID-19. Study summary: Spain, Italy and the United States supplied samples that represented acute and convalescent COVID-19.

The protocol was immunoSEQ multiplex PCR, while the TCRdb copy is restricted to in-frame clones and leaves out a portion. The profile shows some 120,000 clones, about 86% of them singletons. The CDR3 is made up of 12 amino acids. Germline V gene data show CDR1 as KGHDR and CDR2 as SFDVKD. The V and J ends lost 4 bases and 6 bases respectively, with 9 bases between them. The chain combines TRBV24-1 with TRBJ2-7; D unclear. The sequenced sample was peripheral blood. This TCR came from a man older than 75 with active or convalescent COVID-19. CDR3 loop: CATSDRLSEQYF. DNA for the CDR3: TGTGCCACCAGTGACCGCCTGAGCGAGCAGTACTTC.